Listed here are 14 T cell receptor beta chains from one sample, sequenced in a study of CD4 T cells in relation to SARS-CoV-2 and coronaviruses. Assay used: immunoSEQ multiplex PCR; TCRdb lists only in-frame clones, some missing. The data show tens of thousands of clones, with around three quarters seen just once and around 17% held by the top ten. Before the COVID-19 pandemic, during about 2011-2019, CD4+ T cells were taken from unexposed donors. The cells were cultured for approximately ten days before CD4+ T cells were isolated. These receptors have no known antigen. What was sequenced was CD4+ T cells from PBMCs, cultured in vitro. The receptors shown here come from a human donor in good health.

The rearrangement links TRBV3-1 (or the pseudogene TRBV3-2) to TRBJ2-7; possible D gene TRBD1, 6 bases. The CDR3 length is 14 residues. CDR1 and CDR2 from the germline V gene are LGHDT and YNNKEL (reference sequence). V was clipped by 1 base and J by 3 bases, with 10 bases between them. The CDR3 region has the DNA TGTGCCAGCAGCCAAGCGTCACAGGGCTACGAGCAGTACTTC. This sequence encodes CASSQASQGYEQYF.

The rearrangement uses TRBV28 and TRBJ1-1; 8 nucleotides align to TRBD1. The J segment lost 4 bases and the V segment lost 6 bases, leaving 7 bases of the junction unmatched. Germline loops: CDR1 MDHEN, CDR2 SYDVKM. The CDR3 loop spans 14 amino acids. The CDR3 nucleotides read TGTGCCAGCAGCCCTGGGGACAGGCCCACTGAAGCTTTCTTT. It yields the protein CASSPGDRPTEAFF.

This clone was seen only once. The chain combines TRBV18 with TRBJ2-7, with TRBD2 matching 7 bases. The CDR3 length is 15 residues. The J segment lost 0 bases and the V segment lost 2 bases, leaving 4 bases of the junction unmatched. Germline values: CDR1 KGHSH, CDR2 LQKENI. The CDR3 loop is CASSPTSANSYEQYF. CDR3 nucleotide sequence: TGTGCCAGCTCACCAACTAGCGCGAACTCCTACGAGCAGTACTTC.

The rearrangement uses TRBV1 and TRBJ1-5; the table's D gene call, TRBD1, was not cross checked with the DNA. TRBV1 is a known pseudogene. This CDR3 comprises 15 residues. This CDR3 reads CTSSQDARFNQPQHF. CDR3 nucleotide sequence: TGCACCAGCAGCCAAGATGCCAGGTTCAATCAGCCCCAGCATTTT.

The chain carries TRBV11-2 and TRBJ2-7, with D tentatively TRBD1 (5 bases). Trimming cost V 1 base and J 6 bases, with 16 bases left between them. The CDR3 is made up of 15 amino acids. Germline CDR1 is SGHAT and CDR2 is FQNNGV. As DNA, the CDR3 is TGTGCCAGCAGCTTAGTTTCAGGGCCCTTCGGCGAGCAGTACTTC. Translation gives CASSLVSGPFGEQYF.

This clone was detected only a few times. As DNA, the CDR3 is TGTGCCAGAGAACCCGGGACAGAAATTGAGGGCGAGCAGTACTTC. This translates into CAREPGTEIEGEQYF. The chain combines TRBV5-4 with TRBJ2-7; the match to TRBD1 covers 7 bases. Germline CDR1 reads SGHNT; CDR2 reads YYREEE (reference sequence). V dropped 8 bases and J dropped 6; count of bases not matched to a gene: 17. This CDR3 region has 15 residues. The variable domain in full, with the rest retrieved from reference TRBV5-4 and TRBJ2-7, is ETGVTQSPTHLIKTRGQQVTLRCSSQSGHNTVSWYQQALGQGPQFIFQYYREEENGRGNFPPRFSGLQFPNYSSELNVNALELDDSALYLCAREPGTEIEGEQYFGPGTRLTVT.

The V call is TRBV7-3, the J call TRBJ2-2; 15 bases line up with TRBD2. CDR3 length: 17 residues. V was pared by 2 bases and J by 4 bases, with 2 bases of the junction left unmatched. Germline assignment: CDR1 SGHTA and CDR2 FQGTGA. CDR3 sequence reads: CASSLGGLAGGTGELFF. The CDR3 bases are TGTGCCAGCAGCTTAGGGGGACTAGCGGGAGGCACCGGGGAGCTGTTTTTT. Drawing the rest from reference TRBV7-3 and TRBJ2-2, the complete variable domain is GAGVSQTPSNKVTEKGKYVELRCDPISGHTALYWYRQSLGQGPEFLIYFQGTGAADDSGLPNDRFFAVRPEGSVSTLKIQRTERGDSAVYLCASSLGGLAGGTGELFFGEGSRLTVL.

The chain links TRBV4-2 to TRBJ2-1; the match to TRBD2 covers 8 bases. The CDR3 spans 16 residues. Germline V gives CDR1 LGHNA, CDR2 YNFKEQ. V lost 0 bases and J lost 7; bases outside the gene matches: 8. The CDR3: CASSQEEREGWNEQFF. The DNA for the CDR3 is TGTGCCAGCAGCCAAGAGGAACGGGAGGGTTGGAATGAGCAGTTCTTC.

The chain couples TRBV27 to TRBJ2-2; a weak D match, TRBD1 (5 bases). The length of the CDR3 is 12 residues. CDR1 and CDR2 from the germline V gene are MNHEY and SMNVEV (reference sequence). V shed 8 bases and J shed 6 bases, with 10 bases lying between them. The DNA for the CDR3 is TGTGCCAGCCGCAGGGTCCCCGGGGAGCTGTTTTTT. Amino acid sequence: CASRRVPGELFF.

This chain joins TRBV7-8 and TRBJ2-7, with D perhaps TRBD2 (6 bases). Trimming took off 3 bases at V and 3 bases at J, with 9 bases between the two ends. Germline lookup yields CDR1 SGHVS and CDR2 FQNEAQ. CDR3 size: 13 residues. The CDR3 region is CASSFGTVYEQYF. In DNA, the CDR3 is TGTGCCAGCAGCTTCGGGACTGTCTACGAGCAGTACTTC.

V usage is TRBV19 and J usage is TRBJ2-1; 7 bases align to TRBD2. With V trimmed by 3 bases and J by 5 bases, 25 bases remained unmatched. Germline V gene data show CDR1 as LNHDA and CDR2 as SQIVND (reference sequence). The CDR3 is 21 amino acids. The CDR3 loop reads CASSISEMAPAGWERDNEQFF. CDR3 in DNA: TGTGCCAGTAGTATCTCTGAGATGGCTCCAGCGGGATGGGAGAGGGACAATGAGCAGTTCTTC.

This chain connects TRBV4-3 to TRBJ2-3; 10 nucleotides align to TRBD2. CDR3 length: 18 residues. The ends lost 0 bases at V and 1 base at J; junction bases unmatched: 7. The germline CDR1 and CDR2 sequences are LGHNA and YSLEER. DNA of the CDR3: TGCGCCAGCAGCCAAGATCCACCTAGCGGGGGTGGCACAGATACGCAGTATTTT. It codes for CASSQDPPSGGGTDTQYF.

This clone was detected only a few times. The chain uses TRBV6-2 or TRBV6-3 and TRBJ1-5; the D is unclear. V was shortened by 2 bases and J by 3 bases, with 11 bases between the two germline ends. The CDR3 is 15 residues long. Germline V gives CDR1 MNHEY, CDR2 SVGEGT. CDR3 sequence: CASSYGPALNQPQHF. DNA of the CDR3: TGTGCCAGCAGTTACGGTCCGGCGCTCAATCAGCCCCAGCATTTT.

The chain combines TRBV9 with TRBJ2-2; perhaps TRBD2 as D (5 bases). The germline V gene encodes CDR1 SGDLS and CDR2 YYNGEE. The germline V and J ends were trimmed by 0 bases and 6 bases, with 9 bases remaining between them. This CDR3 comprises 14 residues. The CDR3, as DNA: TGTGCCAGCAGCGTAGAGGTTAGCGCCGGGGAGCTGTTTTTT. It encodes CASSVEVSAGELFF.